The T cell receptor beta chain under discussion was sequenced for a study of T cell responses to AZD1222 COVID-19 vaccine. Produced via immunoSEQ multiplex PCR; TCRdb's table is partial and in-frame only. This sample has tens of thousands of clones, with about 91% found just once. Trimming cost V 3 bases and J 3 bases, with 6 bases left between them. CDR3 size: 12 residues. Germline CDR1 MDHEN, CDR2 SYDVKM. Study findings and constraints: White British people made up most donors, females outnumbered males, and clonal diversity was possibly underestimated. Epitopes outside B.1.351 and B.1.1.7 mutated regions reportedly drew nearly half of spike TCRs. Increases in Spike-specific TCR breadth and depth were seen after two AZD1222 doses.

As for this clone: What it recognizes is unknown.

Sequenced material: peripheral blood, taken on day 0 of AZD1222 vaccination. V and J are TRBV28 and TRBJ2-7; D gene unclear. This sequence originates from an adult in good health. DNA for the CDR3: TGTGCCAGCAGTTTTATCAACTACGAGCAGTACTTC. This translates into CASSFINYEQYF.